This TCR beta chain was documented in a study of blood T cells in healthy people across ages. Through a sample-barcoded 5' primer and a J-beta primer mix, a second PCR was run for roughly 7 to 11 cycles. TCRdb reprocessed the 5' RACE reads via MiXCR and lists one record per CDR3 protein. The sample contains 1.8 million or so distinct CDR3 sequences, 39% of which appear only once. The germline V gene encodes CDR1 LGHDT and CDR2 YNNKEL (reference sequence). The junction had 7 bases not matched to a gene; V was cut back by 2 bases and J by 6 bases. This CDR3 is built from 15 residues. Sequences were obtained from blood. The receptor's source is a human donor in good health. The V gene is TRBV3-1, the J gene TRBJ1-2; 9 bases are a match to TRBD1. CDR3 DNA sequence: TGTGCCAGCAGCCAATCTGGGACAGGGAAAAATGGCTACACCTTC. It encodes CASSQSGTGKNGYTF.